These T cell receptor beta chains were read from a single sample in a study of cytomegalovirus exposure and HLA in healthy donors. Sequenced by immunoSEQ multiplex PCR; TCRdb stores in-frame clones only, minus some. The top ten clones hold around 1.2% of a sample with 150,000 to 200,000 clones, 80% to 90% of them seen once. Sequencing was done on a sample of PBMCs. The source of these receptors is a girl aged 2-15 years in good health and CMV-seropositive. Both conserved end residues are part of each CDR3. D genes are given only for firm matches. Only part of the rows carry a size: once, few, many, or a class if the clone is expanded.

d_call	v_call	j_call	clone_size	cdr3_aa	cdr3_nt
TRBD1	TRBV6-5	TRBJ2-3	once	CASSSGQGPSTDTQYF	TGTGCCAGCAGTTCCGGACAGGGCCCTAGCACAGATACGCAGTATTTT
TRBD1	TRBV5-1	TRBJ1-1	few	CASSLGESHRGSTEAFF	TGCGCCAGCAGCTTAGGTGAATCTCACAGGGGAAGCACTGAAGCTTTCTTT
TRBD1	TRBV11-3	TRBJ2-7	NA	CASSFSSGTAFYEQYF	TGTGCCAGCAGCTTTAGTTCCGGGACAGCATTCTACGAGCAGTACTTC
NA	TRBV7-8	TRBJ2-7	NA	CASSLGPRQDGYEQYF	TGTGCCAGCAGCTTAGGCCCCAGGCAGGATGGCTACGAGCAGTACTTC
TRBD1	TRBV18	TRBJ1-2	NA	CASSPLSPPTGEIGGYTF	TGTGCCAGCTCACCACTCTCCCCGCCGACAGGGGAGATAGGTGGCTACACCTTC
NA	TRBV6-6	TRBJ1-1	NA	CAGGLQNTEAFF	TGTGCCGGGGGCCTGCAGAACACTGAAGCTTTCTTT
TRBD2	TRBV9	TRBJ2-7	NA	CASSVSGLAGSREQYF	TGTGCCAGCAGCGTATCGGGACTAGCGGGAAGCCGCGAGCAGTACTTC
TRBD2	TRBV6-5	TRBJ2-1	once	CASSNSGNYNEQFF	TGTGCCAGCAGCAATAGCGGGAACTACAATGAGCAGTTCTTC
TRBD2	TRBV19	TRBJ2-1	NA	CASSMVREGRSVHNEQFF	TGTGCCAGTAGTATGGTGCGGGAGGGCCGCTCCGTTCACAATGAGCAGTTCTTC
TRBD2	TRBV7-6	TRBJ2-2	NA	CASSLGLAEHTGELFF	TGTGCCAGCAGCTTAGGCCTAGCGGAACACACCGGGGAGCTGTTTTTT
TRBD1	TRBV2	TRBJ1-2	NA	CASRGTGSGGYTF	TGTGCCAGCAGAGGGACAGGGTCAGGTGGCTACACCTTC
TRBD1	TRBV7-9	TRBJ1-1	NA	CASVPDRGYTEAFF	TGTGCCAGCGTCCCGGACAGGGGTTACACTGAAGCTTTCTTT
TRBD2	TRBV5-6	TRBJ2-2	NA	CASSPGREGELFF	TGTGCCAGCAGCCCCGGGAGGGAGGGGGAGCTGTTTTTT
TRBD2	TRBV9	TRBJ2-7	NA	CASSVGAAGGRSYEQYF	TGTGCCAGCAGCGTAGGGGCGGCGGGAGGGCGCTCCTACGAGCAGTACTTC
TRBD2	TRBV4-2	TRBJ2-7	few	CASSQETSGGYEQYF	TGTGCCAGCAGCCAAGAGACTAGCGGGGGGTACGAGCAGTACTTC